The 31 T cell receptor beta chains listed next were all sequenced from one sample in a study of T cells in Graves' hyperthyroidism and ophthalmopathy. RNA transcripts yielded amplified TCR beta CDR3 regions. The HTBI primer set served for first-round RT-PCR of the TCR CDR3. TCRdb called the multiplex PCR reads again in MiXCR, with one record for every CDR3 protein. The data show 350,000 or so distinct CDR3 sequences, under 25% seen once. The material sequenced was blood. Every receptor here comes from a woman between 50 and 59 years old with Graves' hyperthyroidism.

This clonotype occurred many times. This sequence joins TRBV18 and TRBJ2-2, with a weak D call TRBD1 (5 bases). Germline V gives CDR1 KGHSH, CDR2 LQKENI. V gave up 3 bases and J gave up 0 bases, with 11 bases separating them. The CDR3 spans 16 residues. The CDR3 DNA sequence: TGTGCCAGCTCACCGCTGGCAGGGTCGAACACCGGGGAGCTGTTTTTT. This translates into CASSPLAGSNTGELFF.

The rearrangement links TRBV30 to TRBJ2-5; a weak D match, TRBD1 (5 bases). The CDR3 runs 16 residues. From germline, CDR1 is GTSNPN and CDR2 SVGIG (reference sequence). Trimming cost V 8 bases and J 4 bases, with 26 bases left between them. CDR3 sequence: CASSQGGASTGETQYF. CDR3 bases: TGTGCCAGCAGCCAAGGTGGGGCATCGACGGGAGAGACCCAGTACTTC.

The chain employs TRBV2 and TRBJ2-1, with 13 bases that match TRBD2. Germline CDR1 reads SNHLY; CDR2 reads FYNNEI. V lost 7 bases to trimming and J lost 9 bases; unmatched junction nucleotides: 9. CDR3 length: 15 residues. The CDR3 DNA reads TGTGCCAGCACCTGGGGGACTAGCGGGGCCGGTGAGCAGTTCTTC. Its protein product is CASTWGTSGAGEQFF.

The rearrangement links TRBV5-1 to TRBJ2-7; 7 positions match TRBD2. J gave up 8 bases and V 0 bases, and 8 bases lay outside the gene matches. This CDR3 comprises 14 residues. Germline loops: CDR1 SGHRS, CDR2 YFSETQ. CDR3 residues: CASSLVGEGLQQYF. In DNA, the CDR3 is TGCGCCAGCAGCTTGGTAGGGGAGGGCCTCCAGCAGTACTTC.

This clonotype was recorded many times. The chain has TRBV5-1 and TRBJ2-7, with 9 bases identical to TRBD2. The CDR3 contains 14 residues. Germline trimming cut 8 bases from V and 3 bases from J; bases unmatched to any gene: 9. The germline gives CDR1 SGHRS, CDR2 YFSETQ. As DNA, the CDR3 is TGCGCCAGTGCCCCGGGACTAGCCTTCTACGAGCAGTACTTC. Its protein product is CASAPGLAFYEQYF.

At least ten counts were recorded for this clonotype. The chain recombines TRBV5-1 with TRBJ1-1, with TRBD1 matching 10 bases. Germline CDR1 is SGHRS and CDR2 is YFSETQ. The CDR3 length is 12 residues. Losses at the gene ends were 7 bases for V and 3 bases for J; bases not matched to a gene: 0. This CDR3 reads CASGQGDTEAFF. DNA of the CDR3: TGCGCCAGCGGACAGGGGGACACTGAAGCTTTCTTT.

This clonotype came up many times. The V call is TRBV20-1, the J call TRBJ2-7; D is uncertain. The CDR3 extends over 11 amino acids. V lost 6 bases and J lost 4, with 10 bases in between. Germline assignment: CDR1 DFQATT and CDR2 SNEGSKA (reference sequence). CDR3 DNA: TGCAGTGCGGACGACATTTACGAGCAGTACTTC. Translating gives CSADDIYEQYF.

This clonotype was observed at least ten times. The chain uses TRBV12-3 or TRBV12-4 and TRBJ2-5; D possibly corresponds to TRBD2 (5 bases). The CDR3 covers 16 residues. The V and J ends lost 7 bases and 2 bases respectively, with 20 bases between them. The CDR3 protein is CASTLGLSPAQETQYF. The DNA for the CDR3 is TGTGCCAGCACCCTTGGACTTTCCCCAGCACAAGAGACCCAGTACTTC.

The rearrangement uses TRBV6-4 and TRBJ2-7; D call uncertain. V lost 6 bases and J lost 7, with 22 bases in between. Germline CDR1 is MRHNA and CDR2 is SNTAGT. This CDR3 comprises 15 residues. CDR3 amino acids: CASRTGPYLICEQYF. The CDR3 nucleotides are TGTGCCAGCAGGACCGGCCCCTACTTAATATGTGAGCAGTACTTC.

Ten or more counts support this clonotype. V usage is TRBV30 and J usage is TRBJ1-5, with 8 nucleotides matching TRBD1. Germline V gene sequence: CDR1 GTSNPN, CDR2 SVGIG (reference sequence). CDR3 length: 15 residues. With 2 bases clipped from V and 4 bases from J, the junction kept 7 bases outside the gene matches. CDR3 in amino acids: CAWSIGQGQNQPQHF. The CDR3 DNA follows: TGTGCCTGGAGTATAGGACAGGGTCAAAATCAGCCCCAGCATTTT.

The chain links TRBV6-5 to TRBJ1-5; D may be TRBD1 (5 bases). CDR1 and CDR2 (germline): MNHEY, SVGAGI. The V gene lost 2 bases and the J gene lost 7 bases, with 12 bases spanning the gap. The CDR3 contains 14 residues. The CDR3 loop reads CASSYGGMVQPQHF. DNA for the CDR3: TGTGCCAGCAGTTACGGGGGGATGGTGCAGCCCCAGCATTTT.

The chain recombines TRBV7-9 with TRBJ2-7, with no clear D. Germline V gives CDR1 SEHNR, CDR2 FQNEAQ (reference sequence). V dropped 6 bases and J dropped 0 bases, with 12 bases sitting between them. The CDR3 covers 14 residues. The CDR3 is CASRPDGTSYEQYF. The CDR3 DNA sequence: TGTGCCAGCAGACCCGACGGAACCTCCTACGAGCAGTACTTC.

This clonotype was observed at least ten times. The rearrangement uses TRBV20-1 and TRBJ2-7, with a tentative D call TRBD1 (6 bases). The V end lost 2 bases, the J end lost 6 bases, and 11 bases lay between the germline ends. The length of the CDR3 is 12 residues. Germline V gene lookup returns CDR1 DFQATT and CDR2 SNEGSKA (reference sequence). CDR3: CSARSTGLEQYF. The DNA for the CDR3 is TGCAGTGCTAGATCAACAGGGCTCGAGCAGTACTTC.

In this sample, this clonotype turned up many times. The J gene is TRBJ1-1, the V gene TRBV5-1; TRBD1 might be the D (5 bases). Germline V lookup: CDR1 SGHRS, CDR2 YFSETQ. V was cut by 0 bases and J by 10 bases, with 13 bases left in between. This CDR3 has 13 amino acids. The DNA for the CDR3 is TGCGCCAGCAGCTTGGGGGACCGGGAAGGAGCTTTCTTT. Protein: CASSLGDREGAFF.

This clonotype was recorded at least ten times. One end of the junction does not line up with germline, which may come from a read error. J is TRBJ2-3 and V is TRBV5-5; a possible D gene is TRBD2 (7 bases). The CDR3 totals 16 residues. Germline CDR1 is SGHKS and CDR2 is YYEKEE (reference sequence). CDR3 protein: CASRLGGALDTDTQYF. The CDR3 DNA follows: TGTGCCAGCAGGTTGGGGGGGGCCCTTGACACAGATACGCAGTATTTT.

V and J are TRBV30 and TRBJ2-7; D may be TRBD2 (6 bases). This CDR3 region has 12 residues. Trimming shortened V by 8 bases and J by 1 base, and 12 bases separated the two germline ends. The germline V gene has CDR1 GTSNPN and CDR2 SVGIG (reference sequence). The CDR3 loop is CAARDTSYEQYF. The CDR3 region has the DNA TGTGCCGCGCGGGATACGTCCTACGAGCAGTACTTC.

The gene calls are TRBV27 and TRBJ1-2; 9 positions match TRBD1. The CDR3 loop spans 16 amino acids. Germline CDR1 is MNHEY and CDR2 is SMNVEV (reference sequence). With 7 bases clipped from V and 6 bases from J, the junction kept 15 bases outside the gene matches. The CDR3 here is CASNLSGGQGLNGYTF. CDR3 coding DNA: TGTGCCAGCAACCTTTCGGGGGGACAGGGACTCAATGGCTACACCTTC.

This clonotype was seen ten or more times. CDR3 amino acids: CASRGSDTGSYGYTF. As DNA, the CDR3 is TGTGCCAGCAGGGGGTCGGACACCGGCAGCTATGGCTACACCTTC. The rearrangement joins TRBV6-1 to TRBJ1-2; a weak D match, TRBD1 (5 bases). The CDR3 contains 15 residues. Looked up from germline, CDR1 is MNHNS and CDR2 is SASEGT. The V gene lost 6 bases and the J gene lost 4 bases, with 18 bases spanning the gap.

The chain has TRBV7-8 and TRBJ1-5; D might be TRBD1 (6 bases). V lost 5 bases to trimming and J lost 8 bases, with 22 bases between them. Per germline, CDR1 SGHVS and CDR2 FQNEAQ. The CDR3 sequence is 16 residues long. CDR3 in DNA: TGTGCCAGCAGCCCCACATCAACAGGGCTGACAAAGCCCCAGCATTTT. It codes for CASSPTSTGLTKPQHF.

The table lists this clonotype with many counts. The chain links TRBV7-3 to TRBJ2-1; TRBD2 matches at 7 bases. This CDR3 is 15 amino acids long. V lost 3 bases, J lost 6 bases, and 8 bases stayed unmatched. Germline values: CDR1 SGHTA, CDR2 FQGTGA. CDR3 in amino acids: CASSLTSSLANEQFF. The CDR3 DNA is TGTGCCAGCAGCTTGACTAGCAGCCTGGCCAATGAGCAGTTCTTC.

The V call is TRBV12-3 or TRBV12-4, the J call TRBJ1-1; D call uncertain. V lost 7 bases and J lost 4, with 7 bases in between. The CDR3 totals 11 residues. Here the CDR3 reads CASTRLTEAFF. In DNA, the CDR3 is TGTGCCAGCACTCGCCTCACTGAAGCTTTCTTT.

This clonotype was counted ten times or more. This chain links TRBV7-9 with TRBJ1-4, with 7 positions matching TRBD1. J gave up 8 bases and V 4 bases, and 7 bases lay outside the gene matches. This CDR3 contains 14 residues. Germline assignment: CDR1 SEHNR and CDR2 FQNEAQ (reference sequence). CDR3 in DNA: TGTGCCAGCAGCTCCAGACAGGGTGGCGAAAAACTGTTTTTT. The encoded protein is CASSSRQGGEKLFF.

The sample holds a few counts of this clonotype. The chain has TRBV2 and TRBJ1-5; D may be TRBD1 (5 bases). V lost 6 bases, J lost 6 bases, and 18 bases lay in between. CDR3 length: 15 amino acids. CDR1 is SNHLY, CDR2 FYNNEI, per germline. CDR3 in amino acids: CASSPAQGGGQPQHF. The CDR3 bases are TGTGCCAGCAGCCCAGCCCAGGGCGGGGGTCAGCCCCAGCATTTT. Full variable domain (missing parts from reference TRBV2 and TRBJ1-5): EPEVTQTPSHQVTQMGQEVILRCVPISNHLYFYWYRQILGQKVEFLVSFYNNEISEKSEIFDDQFSVERPDGSNFTLKIRSTKLEDSAMYFCASSPAQGGGQPQHFGDGTRLSIL.

The chain recombines TRBV6-2 or TRBV6-3 with TRBJ2-5; TRBD2 agrees at 16 bases. The CDR3 spans 17 residues. Germline values: CDR1 MNHEY, CDR2 SVGEGT. After removal of 8 bases from V and 5 bases from J, the junction contained 11 bases not matched to a gene. The CDR3 is CASQSGTSGGVGETQYF. For the CDR3, the DNA is TGTGCCAGCCAAAGCGGGACTAGCGGGGGGGTCGGTGAGACCCAGTACTTC.

This clonotype has just a few counts. This chain connects TRBV7-9 to TRBJ2-1; 14 bases align to TRBD2. The ends lost 5 bases at V and 5 bases at J; junction bases unmatched: 8. Looked up from germline, CDR1 is SEHNR and CDR2 is FQNEAQ (reference sequence). This CDR3 has 17 amino acids. The CDR3 coding sequence is TGTGCCAGCAGCAGAGGACTAGCGGGAGGATATGACAATGAGCAGTTCTTC. Translating it yields CASSRGLAGGYDNEQFF.

The J gene is TRBJ2-1, the V gene TRBV7-6; D call uncertain. The ends were cut back, 8 bases at V and 0 bases at J, with 17 bases in the middle. The CDR3 is made up of 16 amino acids. Germline-derived CDR1 and CDR2 are SGHVS and FNYEAQ. This CDR3 reads CASGWNGMSSYNEQFF. CDR3 nucleotides: TGTGCCAGCGGCTGGAACGGAATGAGCTCCTACAATGAGCAGTTCTTC.

Only a few counts were recorded for this clonotype. CDR3 nucleotide sequence: TGTGCCTGGAGTGTTGGTCGGACAGGGAATTCACCCCTCCACTTT. Amino acid sequence: CAWSVGRTGNSPLHF. The rearrangement uses TRBV30 and TRBJ1-6, with 8 bases lining up with TRBD1. CDR1 and CDR2 from the germline V gene are GTSNPN and SVGIG (reference sequence). The CDR3 spans 15 residues. After removal of 0 bases from V and 7 bases from J, the junction contained 5 bases not matched to a gene.

This clonotype was seen at least ten times. This chain links TRBV18 with TRBJ1-1; 7 nucleotides line up with TRBD1. CDR3 length equals 12 residues. V trimming: 6 bases; J trimming: 8 bases; junction bases outside the gene matches: 6. The germline gives CDR1 KGHSH, CDR2 LQKENI. The CDR3 DNA sequence: TGTGCCAGCTCGTCCGGGACAGCGGAAGCTTTCTTT. Residues: CASSSGTAEAFF.

The chain employs TRBV3-1 and TRBJ2-5; 7 nucleotides agree with TRBD2. Germline V gene lookup returns CDR1 LGHDT and CDR2 YNNKEL (reference sequence). The CDR3 has 16 residues. V shed 0 bases, J shed 6 bases, and the junction held 10 bases outside the gene matches. In DNA form, the CDR3 reads TGTGCCAGCAGCCAAGATGCCGCGGGAGCTTGGAAGACCCAGTACTTC. Translated, it gives CASSQDAAGAWKTQYF.

This clonotype was seen at least ten times. J is TRBJ2-3 and V is TRBV20-1; TRBD2 aligns across 11 bases. Germline values: CDR1 DFQATT, CDR2 SNEGSKA (reference sequence). Trimming removed 1 base from V and 2 bases from J; junction bases left unmatched: 8. The CDR3 spans 17 residues. The CDR3 sequence: CSARAELAGAITDTQYF. The CDR3 DNA is TGCAGTGCTAGAGCAGAACTAGCGGGGGCTATCACAGATACGCAGTATTTT.

The rearrangement joins TRBV5-4 to TRBJ2-3; a weak D match, TRBD1 (5 bases). The germline V and J ends were trimmed by 0 bases and 0 bases, with 17 bases remaining between them. This CDR3 contains 18 residues. The germline V gene has CDR1 SGHNT and CDR2 YYREEE (reference sequence). The CDR3 reads CASSLGPGAEWSTDTQYF. The CDR3 nucleotides read TGTGCCAGCAGCTTGGGGCCTGGGGCGGAGTGGAGCACAGATACGCAGTATTTT.